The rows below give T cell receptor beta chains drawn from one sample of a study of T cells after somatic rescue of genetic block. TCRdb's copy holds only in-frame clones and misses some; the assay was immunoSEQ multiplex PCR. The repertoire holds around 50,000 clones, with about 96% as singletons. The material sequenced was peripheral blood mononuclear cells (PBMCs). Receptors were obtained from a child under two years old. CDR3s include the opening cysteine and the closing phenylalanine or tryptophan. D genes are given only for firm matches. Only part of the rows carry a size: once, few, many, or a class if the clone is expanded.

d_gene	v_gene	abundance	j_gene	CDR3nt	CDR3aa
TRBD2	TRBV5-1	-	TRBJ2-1	TGCGCCAGCAGCTTAAGAGCGGGGAGCTCCTACAATGAGCAGTTCTTC	CASSLRAGSSYNEQFF
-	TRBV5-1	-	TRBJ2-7	TGCGCCAGCAGCTTAGGACGGGACGAGCAGTACTTC	CASSLGRDEQYF
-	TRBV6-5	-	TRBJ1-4	TGTGCCAGCAGTTCTGGGGTGAAGGGGGAAAAACTGTTTTTT	CASSSGVKGEKLFF
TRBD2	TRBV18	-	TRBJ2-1	TGTGCCAGCTCACTTCTAGCGGGAAGCTCCTACAATGAGCAGTTCTTC	CASSLLAGSSYNEQFF
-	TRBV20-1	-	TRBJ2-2	TGCAGTGCTAGCGGGACCGGGGAGCTGTTTTTT	CSASGTGELFF
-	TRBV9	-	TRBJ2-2	TGTGCCAGCAGCGTAGCGCCAATAACCGGGGAGCTGTTTTTT	CASSVAPITGELFF
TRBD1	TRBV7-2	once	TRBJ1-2	TGTGCCAGCAGCGACAGGGTGCCCTCCTTCTATGGCTACACCTTC	CASSDRVPSFYGYTF
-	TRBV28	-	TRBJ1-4	TGTGCCAGCAGTCGTAGGACAGCGGTGGAAAAACTGTTTTTT	CASSRRTAVEKLFF
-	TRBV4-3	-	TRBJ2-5	TGCGCCAGCTTCAAGGGGGGGACCCAGTACTTC	CASFKGGTQYF
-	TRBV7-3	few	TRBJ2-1	TGTGCCAGCAGCTTAACTAGCTACAATGAGCAGTTCTTC	CASSLTSYNEQFF
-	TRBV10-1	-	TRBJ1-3	TGCGCCAGCAGTGAGTCGCGCAGGGGTGGAAACACCATATATTTT	CASSESRRGGNTIYF
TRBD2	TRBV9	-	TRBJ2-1	TGTGCCAGCAGCGTAGGAGGGCTAGCGGGCACCTACAATGAGCAGTTCTTC	CASSVGGLAGTYNEQFF
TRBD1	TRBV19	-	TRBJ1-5	TGTGCCAGTAGACAGGGGGCATATAGCAATCAGCCCCAGCATTTT	CASRQGAYSNQPQHF
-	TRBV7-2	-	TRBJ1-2	TGTGCCAGCAGCCGAAATCGGGGAGATGGCTACACCTTC	CASSRNRGDGYTF
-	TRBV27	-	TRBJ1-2	TGTGCCAGCAGTACATCTGCTAACTATGGCTACACCTTC	CASSTSANYGYTF
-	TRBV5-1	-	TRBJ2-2	TGCGCCAGCAGCTTGGAGGGGGTGGGCACCGGGGAGCTGTTTTTT	CASSLEGVGTGELFF
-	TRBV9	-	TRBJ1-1	TGTGCCAGCAGCGTGGAGGGCGGGGTAAACACTGAAGCTTTCTTT	CASSVEGGVNTEAFF
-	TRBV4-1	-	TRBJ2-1	TGCGCCAGCAGCCAGAAACAGGGTGGTGAGCAGTTCTTC	CASSQKQGGEQFF
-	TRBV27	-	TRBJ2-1	TGTGCCAGCAGCCGGAACTCCTACAATGAGCAGTTCTTC	CASSRNSYNEQFF
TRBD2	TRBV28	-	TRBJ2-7	TGTGCCAGCAGTTTATGGGGGGGACTAGCGGGAGGGAGGAACGAGCAGTACTTC	CASSLWGGLAGGRNEQYF
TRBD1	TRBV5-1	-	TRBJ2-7	TGCGCCAGCAGCCGGGACAGGGTCGACGAGCAGTACTTC	CASSRDRVDEQYF
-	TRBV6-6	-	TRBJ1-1	TGTGCCAGCAGTTATCCCAACACTGAAGCTTTCTTT	CASSYPNTEAFF
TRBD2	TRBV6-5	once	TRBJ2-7	TGTGCCAGCAGTTACTCCGGACTAGCGGGAGGGGAGCAGTACTTC	CASSYSGLAGGEQYF
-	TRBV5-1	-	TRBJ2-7	TGCGCCAGCAGCTTGACTACCTCCTACGAGCAGTACTTC	CASSLTTSYEQYF
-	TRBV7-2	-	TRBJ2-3	TGTGCCAGCAGCTTAGCGTTGCTGGGGGCAGATACGCAGTATTTT	CASSLALLGADTQYF
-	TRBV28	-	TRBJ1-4	TGTGCCAGCACTTCTAGGGAGGAAAAACTGTTTTTT	CASTSREEKLFF
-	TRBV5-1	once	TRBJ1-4	TGCGCCAGCAGCCCTCCGGGCCGGGGAGGAAAACTGTTTTTT	CASSPPGRGGKLFF
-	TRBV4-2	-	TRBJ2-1	TGTGCCAGCAGCCAAGATGGCCTCTCCTACAATGAGCAGTTCTTC	CASSQDGLSYNEQFF
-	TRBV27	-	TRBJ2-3	TGTGCCAGCAGGCGGGTAGGGAGAGATACGCAGTATTTT	CASRRVGRDTQYF